Listed here are 12 T cell receptor beta chains from one sample, sequenced in a study of blood T cells in healthy people across ages (dated by TCRdb to about 2015). The library came from 5' RACE. The sample was run on an Illumina HiSeq 2500. The second PCR ran for roughly 7 to 11 cycles and used a J-beta primer mix along with a sample-barcoded 5' primer. TCRdb reworked the public reads: Q25 trimming with fastp, MiXCR clone assembly, productive beta chains retained. Each entry merges the rows of one CDR3 protein and shows their most common DNA and genes. A total of a few hundred thousand distinct CDR3 sequences appear in this sample, roughly 29% of them only once. The leading ten clones occupy roughly 30% of the sample. The specimen sequenced was blood. These receptors originate from a woman aged 70 to 79 in good health.

This clonotype was picked up many times. This sequence joins TRBV6-1 and TRBJ2-5, with D unclear. The length of the CDR3 is 14 residues. V was trimmed by 1 base and J by 7 bases, leaving 13 bases between them. CDR1 and CDR2 (germline): MNHNS, SASEGT. This CDR3 is CASSEDSRSRTQYF. The CDR3 DNA follows: TGTGCCAGCAGTGAAGACAGCCGATCCAGGACCCAGTACTTC.

As for this clonotype: One junction end does not reproduce the germline sequence, and a read error may be involved. The chain is built from TRBV27 and TRBJ2-1; D unclear. Germline V gene lookup returns CDR1 MNHEY and CDR2 SMNVEV (reference sequence). The CDR3 spans 9 residues. The CDR3 nucleotides read TGTGCCAGCGGCCTGTGTGGCGACTTC. Protein sequence: CASGLCGDF.

The chain uses TRBV11-2 and TRBJ2-7, with TRBD2 identical over 7 bases. CDR1 and CDR2 from the germline V gene are SGHAT and FQNNGV. The V and J ends lost 5 bases and 2 bases, in that order; junction bases with no gene match: 12. The length of the CDR3 is 16 residues. As DNA, the CDR3 is TGTGCCAGCAGCCCACTCAAGCGGGACTCGACCTACGAGCAGTACTTC. Its protein is CASSPLKRDSTYEQYF.

This clonotype was seen only once. The rearrangement uses TRBV20-1 and TRBJ2-7; possibly TRBD1 or TRBD2 for D (5 bases each). The CDR3 has 14 residues. Germline values: CDR1 DFQATT, CDR2 SNEGSKA (reference sequence). Trimming took off 6 bases at V and 1 base at J, with 16 bases between the two ends. CDR3: CSALGQGASYEQYF. The CDR3, as DNA: TGCAGTGCGTTAGGGCAGGGAGCATCCTACGAGCAGTACTTC.

The V call is TRBV6-6, the J call TRBJ2-5; D unresolved. The V end lost 2 bases, the J end lost 4 bases, and 17 bases lay between the germline ends. CDR1 is MNHNY, CDR2 SVGAGI, per germline (reference sequence). The CDR3 totals 16 residues. Here the CDR3 reads CASSYGVAPYRETQYF. CDR3 bases: TGTGCCAGCAGTTACGGAGTAGCACCGTACCGAGAGACCCAGTACTTC.

J is TRBJ1-3 and V is TRBV12-3 or TRBV12-4; D might be TRBD1 (6 bases). This CDR3 comprises 14 residues. V lost 6 bases, J lost 4 bases, and 13 bases lay in between. The CDR3 bases are TGTGCCAGCAGGACGACAGGAGGGGGAAACACCATATATTTT. Translating gives CASRTTGGGNTIYF.

This clonotype was observed a few times. The junction departs from germline at one end; a sequencing error may be responsible. J is TRBJ1-2 and V is TRBV6-5, with 11 bases fitting TRBD1. Germline V gene sequence: CDR1 MNHEY, CDR2 SVGAGI. CDR3 length: 15 amino acids. CDR3 in amino acids: CASSSMDRGQLGYTF. CDR3 DNA: TGCGCCAGCAGTTCCATGGACAGGGGGCAACTCGGCTACACCTTC.

This clonotype showed up many times. V and J are TRBV5-1 and TRBJ1-4, with 10 bases matching TRBD1. CDR1 and CDR2 from the germline V gene are SGHRS and YFSETQ. This CDR3 is 14 amino acids long. The V gene end was trimmed by 4 bases and the J gene end by 10 bases; junction bases not matched to a gene: 7. CDR3 sequence reads: CASSDGTGDRKLFF. CDR3 in DNA: TGCGCCAGCAGCGACGGGACAGGGGATCGAAAACTGTTTTTT.

This clonotype was counted a few times. The genes are TRBV3-1 and TRBJ2-2; D ambiguous. Germline V CDR1 and CDR2: LGHDT, YNNKEL (reference sequence). The V and J ends lost 1 base and 6 bases respectively, with 6 bases between them. The CDR3 has 13 amino acids. The CDR3 reads CASSQATPGELFF. CDR3 sequence (DNA): TGTGCCAGCAGCCAAGCTACCCCCGGGGAGCTGTTTTTT. The whole variable domain, filled in from reference TRBV3-1 and TRBJ2-2, reads DTAVSQTPKYLVTQMGNDKSIKCEQNLGHDTMYWYKQDSKKFLKIMFSYNNKELIINETVPNRFSPKSPDKAHLNLHINSLELGDSAVYFCASSQATPGELFFGEGSRLTVL.

This clonotype turned up a few times. This chain links TRBV2 with TRBJ1-3; tentatively, D is TRBD1 (6 bases). Germline V gene data show CDR1 as SNHLY and CDR2 as FYNNEI. This CDR3 has 14 residues. Trimming cost V 8 bases and J 0 bases, with 11 bases left between them. This CDR3 reads CASFEQGSGNTIYF. CDR3 sequence (DNA): TGTGCCAGCTTCGAACAGGGCTCTGGAAACACCATATATTTT. Full variable domain (outside the CDR3, taken from reference TRBV2 and TRBJ1-3): EPEVTQTPSHQVTQMGQEVILRCVPISNHLYFYWYRQILGQKVEFLVSFYNNEISEKSEIFDDQFSVERPDGSNFTLKIRSTKLEDSAMYFCASFEQGSGNTIYFGEGSWLTVV.

This rearrangement joins TRBV20-1 to TRBJ2-1; 9 bases are a match to TRBD1. Losses at the gene ends were 3 bases for V and 7 bases for J; bases not matched to a gene: 7. The CDR3 runs to 14 residues. From germline, CDR1 is DFQATT and CDR2 SNEGSKA (reference sequence). DNA for the CDR3: TGCAGTGCTAGGAGCCCGGGACAGGGAAATGAGCAGTTCTTC. This encodes CSARSPGQGNEQFF.

A few counts support this clonotype. The chain combines TRBV29-1 with TRBJ2-3, with a tentative D call TRBD2 (6 bases). Trimming left V 8 bases short and J 1 base short, with 13 bases between. The CDR3 has 13 residues. The germline CDR1 and CDR2 sequences are SQVTM and ANQGSEA. The chain's CDR3 is CSTRLGGTDTQYF. The CDR3 nucleotides are TGCAGCACCAGACTAGGCGGCACAGATACGCAGTATTTT.